The 24 T cell receptor beta chains presented below share a single source sample, sequenced in a study of blood T cells in healthy people across ages. Primers used in a second PCR of about 6 to 11 cycles were a sample-barcoded 5' primer and a J-beta primer mix. TCRdb reprocessed the 5' RACE reads via MiXCR and lists one record per CDR3 protein. This sample carries roughly 790,000 distinct CDR3 sequences, more than 40% of them seen once, and the ten largest clones take about 20%. Sequenced input: blood. Receptor source: a woman between 55 and 75 years old in good health.

A note on this clonotype: Germline is not matched at one junction end, which may reflect a read error. The V call is TRBV7-9, the J call TRBJ2-3, with 9 bases matching TRBD2. Germline loops: CDR1 SEHNR, CDR2 FQNEAQ (reference sequence). The CDR3 is 14 residues long. CDR3 residues: CASSLVAGVDTRYF. In nucleotides, the CDR3 is TGTGCCAGCAGCTTAGTAGCGGGAGTAGATACGCGGTATTTT.

The chain carries TRBV29-1 and TRBJ2-6; TRBD2 matches 13 bases. Germline loops: CDR1 SQVTM, CDR2 ANQGSEA. This CDR3 region has 17 residues. The junction had 6 bases not matched to a gene; V was cut back by 7 bases and J by 0 bases. CDR3 sequence: CSAGTSGTLSGANVLTF. In DNA, the CDR3 is TGCAGCGCCGGGACTAGCGGGACCCTCTCTGGGGCCAACGTCCTGACTTTC.

This chain uses TRBV10-3 with TRBJ2-1; D is unclear. The germline V gene has CDR1 ENHRY and CDR2 SYGVKD. Between the trimmed V and J ends, which lost 11 bases and 12 bases, there was a span of 14 bases. The CDR3 extends over 10 amino acids. In DNA form, the CDR3 reads TGTGCCCTCCGTTTGTCTAGGCAGTTCTTC. Translation gives CALRLSRQFF.

This sequence joins TRBV2 and TRBJ2-7; a possible D gene is TRBD2 (6 bases). TRBJ2-5 explains the end of the DNA better; the J call may be wrong. CDR3 size: 13 residues. Germline values: CDR1 SNHLY, CDR2 FYNNEI. The CDR3 spells CASSAGRGETQYF. The CDR3 bases are TGTGCCAGCAGTGCCGGACGGGGGGAGACCCAGTACTTC.

This clonotype was observed a handful of times. V usage is TRBV5-6 and J usage is TRBJ2-2; D uncertain. The CDR3 has 16 residues. Germline V gene lookup returns CDR1 SGHDT and CDR2 YYEEEE. Trimming stripped 4 bases from V and 2 bases from J, with 15 bases between. The CDR3 DNA sequence: TGTGCCAGCAGCCGTGCGACCATCAGAAACACCGGGGAGCTGTTTTTT. Amino acids: CASSRATIRNTGELFF. Full variable domain (remainder filled in from reference TRBV5-6 and TRBJ2-2): DAGVTQSPTHLIKTRGQQVTLRCSPKSGHDTVSWYQQALGQGPQFIFQYYEEEERQRGNFPDRFSGHQFPNYSSELNVNALLLGDSALYLCASSRATIRNTGELFFGEGSRLTVL.

V gene TRBV12-3 or TRBV12-4 combines with J gene TRBJ2-5, with 7 bases identical to TRBD1. CDR3 length: 15 residues. V shed 5 bases and J 5 bases; nucleotides not matched to a gene: 11. CDR3 sequence (DNA): TGTGCCAGCAGTCCGCCCCAGGGGGTTGGGGAGACCCAGTACTTC. Amino acid sequence: CASSPPQGVGETQYF.

This rearrangement joins TRBV6-5 to TRBJ1-1; tentatively, D is TRBD1 (6 bases). Germline lookup yields CDR1 MNHEY and CDR2 SVGAGI. Trimming removed 6 bases at V and 4 bases at J, with 12 bases between. The CDR3 sequence is 13 residues long. The CDR3 reads CASSHRDFTEAFF. In DNA, the CDR3 is TGTGCCAGCAGCCACAGGGATTTCACTGAAGCTTTCTTT.

As regards this clonotype: It may be a read error: a sequence one base away is much more abundant. CDR3 residues: CASSEPQGTHYNEQYF. The CDR3 DNA is TGTGCCAGCAGCGAACCTCAGGGGACGCATTACAATGAGCAGTACTTC. The chain is built from TRBV21-1 and TRBJ2-7; TRBD1 is the table's D call and was not checked against the DNA. TRBV21-1 is a listed pseudogene. CDR3 size: 16 residues.

The chain recombines TRBV9 with TRBJ1-3, with D possibly matching TRBD1 (6 bases). Trimming took off 4 bases at V and 4 bases at J, with 12 bases between the two ends. In germline, CDR1 is SGDLS, CDR2 YYNGEE. The CDR3 covers 14 residues. CDR3 in amino acids: CASSTQGHGNTIYF. Written as DNA, the CDR3 is TGTGCCAGCAGCACCCAGGGGCACGGAAACACCATATATTTT.

As DNA, the CDR3 is TGTGCCAGCAGCGTAGGGACCGGGACTAGCGGTTACAATGAGCAGTTCTTC. As protein: CASSVGTGTSGYNEQFF. V gene TRBV9 combines with J gene TRBJ2-1, with TRBD2 identical over 11 bases. This CDR3 has 17 residues. From germline, CDR1 is SGDLS and CDR2 YYNGEE. The ends lost 0 bases at V and 4 bases at J; junction bases unmatched: 6.

In its sample, this clonotype was seen a few times. The gene calls are TRBV27 and TRBJ2-6, with D perhaps matching TRBD1 (6 bases). The CDR3 spans 18 residues. With 6 bases removed from V and 3 bases from J, the gap between germline ends came to 21 bases. Germline CDR1 MNHEY, CDR2 SMNVEV (reference sequence). In DNA, the CDR3 is TGTGCCAGCAGCACATCCCATACAGGGTACTTTGGGGCCAACGTCCTGACTTTC. Protein product: CASSTSHTGYFGANVLTF.

This clonotype was observed many times. The V call is TRBV20-1, the J call TRBJ2-5; TRBD2 matches at 8 bases. The J segment lost 5 bases and the V segment lost 7 bases, leaving 9 bases of the junction unmatched. This CDR3 has 13 amino acids. The germline gives CDR1 DFQATT, CDR2 SNEGSKA (reference sequence). For the CDR3, the DNA is TGCAGTGTGGGAGCGGGAGAAGAGGAGACCCAGTACTTC. Translated: CSVGAGEEETQYF.

About this clonotype itself: A read error may account for a junction end that differs from germline. The chain employs TRBV12-3 or TRBV12-4 and TRBJ2-7; weak D call: TRBD1 (7 bases). The CDR3 loop spans 12 amino acids. CDR3: CASRRDSRGQYF. CDR3 sequence (DNA): TGTGCTAGCAGGCGGGACAGCCGGGGGCAGTACTTC.

V and J are TRBV28 and TRBJ2-3, with 9 bases lining up with TRBD1. Germline assignment: CDR1 MDHEN and CDR2 SYDVKM. This CDR3 comprises 19 residues. V trimming: 4 bases; J trimming: 4 bases; junction bases outside the gene matches: 18. Written as DNA, the CDR3 is TGTGCCAGCAGTTCCTCAGGGGGGGACAGGGAAAGGGTTGCAGATACGCAGTATTTT. It is translated as CASSSSGGDRERVADTQYF.

V usage is TRBV5-1 and J usage is TRBJ2-1; 10 bases match TRBD1. Trimming at V came to 4 bases and at J to 4 bases, leaving 17 bases not matched to a gene. The germline CDR1 and CDR2 sequences are SGHRS and YFSETQ. The CDR3 extends over 19 amino acids. CDR3 sequence reads: CASSHRSLTGQGLYNEQFF. The CDR3 bases are TGCGCCAGCAGCCATCGGAGCCTGACGGGACAGGGGCTATACAATGAGCAGTTCTTC. Combining the CDR3 with reference TRBV5-1 and TRBJ2-1 gives the whole variable domain KAGVTQTPRYLIKTRGQQVTLSCSPISGHRSVSWYQQTPGQGLQFLFEYFSETQRNKGNFPGRFSGRQFSNSRSEMNVSTLELGDSALYLCASSHRSLTGQGLYNEQFFGPGTRLTVL.

This chain joins TRBV11-2 and TRBJ2-1; 9 bases map to TRBD1. With 5 bases clipped from V and 7 bases from J, the junction kept 9 bases outside the gene matches. Germline CDR1 reads SGHAT; CDR2 reads FQNNGV. The CDR3 is made up of 15 amino acids. CDR3 loop: CASSPRTGVANEQFF. The CDR3 DNA reads as TGTGCCAGCAGCCCCAGGACAGGGGTAGCAAATGAGCAGTTCTTC.

This clonotype was seen only a few times. This chain links TRBV7-9 with TRBJ2-5; TRBD1 aligns across 7 bases. The J call could be wrong; TRBJ2-7 is a better fit for the DNA end. This CDR3 has 13 amino acids. Looked up from germline, CDR1 is SEHNR and CDR2 is FQNEAQ (reference sequence). The CDR3 spells CASSGTAKYEQYF. The CDR3 bases are TGTGCCAGCAGTGGGACAGCTAAATACGAGCAGTACTTC.

This clonotype was recorded at least ten times. The chain couples TRBV12-3 or TRBV12-4 to TRBJ2-7, with D possibly being TRBD2 (6 bases). The CDR3 contains 15 residues. V was pared by 3 bases and J by 6 bases, with 18 bases between. The chain's CDR3 is CASSFPIGGSGEQYF. CDR3 DNA sequence: TGTGCCAGCAGTTTCCCTATTGGGGGGTCGGGCGAGCAGTACTTC.

The rearrangement joins TRBV12-3 or TRBV12-4 to TRBJ2-7; tentatively, D is TRBD1 or TRBD2 (6 bases each). Trimming stripped 7 bases from V and 3 bases from J, with 16 bases between. The CDR3 has 14 amino acids. Written as DNA, the CDR3 is TGTGCCAGCAATGGGGGGCAGACAAGCTACGAGCAGTACTTC. It codes for CASNGGQTSYEQYF.

The chain joins TRBV12-3 or TRBV12-4 to TRBJ1-1, with D perhaps TRBD1 (5 bases). This CDR3 contains 15 residues. Trimming cost V 1 base and J 7 bases, with 16 bases left between them. CDR3 region: CASSLGQGLTLEAFF. CDR3 DNA: TGTGCCAGCAGTTTAGGGCAGGGACTCACGCTTGAAGCTTTCTTT.

J is TRBJ1-5 and V is TRBV15; the D gene is possibly TRBD1 (5 bases). V was pared by 8 bases and J by 5 bases, with 16 bases between. Per germline, CDR1 LNHNV and CDR2 YYDKDF (reference sequence). This CDR3 comprises 14 residues. This CDR3 reads CATRDARKDQPQHF. The CDR3 DNA reads TGTGCCACCCGGGACGCAAGGAAGGATCAGCCCCAGCATTTT.

The rearrangement uses TRBV4-3 and TRBJ2-3; 10 positions agree with TRBD2. This CDR3 spans 15 amino acids. Germline values: CDR1 LGHNA, CDR2 YSLEER. The V gene end was trimmed by 3 bases and the J gene end by 1 base; junction bases not matched to a gene: 1. CDR3 region: CASSHTSGGTDTQYF. The CDR3 bases are TGCGCCAGCAGCCACACTAGCGGGGGCACAGATACGCAGTATTTT.

The J gene is TRBJ2-3, the V gene TRBV7-8, with TRBD2 matching 8 bases. The CDR3 contains 14 residues. Germline trimming cut 9 bases from V and 3 bases from J; bases unmatched to any gene: 8. Germline CDR1 SGHVS, CDR2 FQNEAQ. CDR3 in amino acids: CASSGGDATDTQYF. The CDR3, as DNA: TGTGCCAGTTCGGGGGGGGATGCAACAGATACGCAGTATTTT.

CDR3 sequence reads: CSARPPRSIAGGSSTDTQYF. The DNA of the CDR3 is TGCAGTGCTAGACCCCCTAGGTCGATAGCGGGGGGGTCGAGCACAGATACGCAGTATTTT. This chain joins TRBV20-1 and TRBJ2-3; 11 bases are a match to TRBD2. Germline V CDR1 and CDR2: DFQATT, SNEGSKA (reference sequence). The ends lost 2 bases at V and 0 bases at J; junction bases unmatched: 16. The CDR3 is 20 amino acids.